Presented here are 22 T cell receptor beta chains from one specimen sequenced in a study of shared clonotypes between healthy human individuals (dated by TCRdb to about 2020). Receptor amplification or capture employed the immunoSEQ multiplex PCR assay. As stored in TCRdb, this immuneACCESS dataset retains in-frame rearrangements with V and J assigned. A fraction of the clones does not appear; measured against another copy, unresolved V genes explain less than half of the discrepancy, and the remainder lacks a known reason. The table for this sample lists 450,000 to 500,000 clones; 75% to 85% of them were counted only once. Of the sample, 10% to 15% falls within the top ten clones. Sequencing used PBMCs. The receptor set was obtained from a woman aged 40 to 49 in good health. Some clones in this sample may be carry-over from other donors' samples.

CDR3: CASKPQHSSYNEQFF. CDR3 nucleotides: TGTGCCAGCAAACCTCAGCACAGCTCCTACAATGAGCAGTTCTTC. The V and J genes are TRBV5-4 and TRBJ2-1; D not certain. The V end was cut by 6 bases, the J end by 0 bases, with 13 bases between. Germline CDR1 SGHNT, CDR2 YYREEE (reference sequence). This CDR3 is 15 amino acids long.

This clone was detected only once. This chain joins TRBV18 and TRBJ2-1, with D uncertain. From germline, CDR1 is KGHSH and CDR2 LQKENI. CDR3 length: 12 amino acids. V was shortened by 3 bases and J by 10 bases, with 10 bases between the two germline ends. This CDR3 reads CASSPTPPEQFF. The CDR3 DNA reads as TGTGCCAGCTCACCGACCCCCCCGGAGCAGTTCTTC.

This sequence joins TRBV5-6 and TRBJ2-7; TRBD2 matches at 8 bases. Germline V lookup: CDR1 SGHDT, CDR2 YYEEEE. The CDR3 runs to 12 residues. The J segment lost 11 bases and the V segment lost 0 bases, leaving 4 bases of the junction unmatched. This CDR3 is CASSLVSGGEYF. For the CDR3, the DNA is TGTGCCAGCAGCTTGGTCAGCGGGGGAGAGTACTTC.

This clone was counted once. It is likely a read error: a sequence one base away is far more abundant. This rearrangement joins TRBV5-4 to TRBJ2-1, with 8 bases aligning to TRBD1. Trimming removed 2 bases from V and 3 bases from J; junction bases left unmatched: 4. The CDR3 extends over 15 amino acids. Germline-derived CDR1 and CDR2 are SGHNT and YYREEE (reference sequence). In nucleotides, the CDR3 is TGTGCCAGCAGCTTCACAGGGGGTTACTACAATGAGCAGTTCTTC. Amino acids: CASSFTGGYYNEQFF.

The rearrangement uses TRBV28 and TRBJ2-7; D not resolved. The CDR3 consists of 14 residues. The germline V and J ends were trimmed by 4 bases and 0 bases, with 10 bases remaining between them. Germline V gives CDR1 MDHEN, CDR2 SYDVKM. The DNA for the CDR3 is TGTGCCAGCAGTTCCTCTGACTCCTCCTACGAGCAGTACTTC. It codes for CASSSSDSSYEQYF.

The chain is built from TRBV28 and TRBJ1-4, with a tentative D call TRBD1 (6 bases). Per the germline V gene, CDR1 is MDHEN and CDR2 is SYDVKM. Trimming shortened V by 5 bases and J by 7 bases, and 11 bases separated the two germline ends. The CDR3 is 13 amino acids. The CDR3 bases are TGTGCCAGCAGTGCCTCAGGGGTTGAAAAACTGTTTTTT. Protein sequence: CASSASGVEKLFF.

This clone was seen just once. The chain is built from TRBV5-1 and TRBJ2-1; D perhaps matches TRBD1 (6 bases). CDR1 and CDR2 from the germline V gene are SGHRS and YFSETQ. Between the trimmed V and J ends, which lost 4 bases and 0 bases, there was a span of 17 bases. The length of the CDR3 is 17 residues. CDR3 sequence: CASSPQGLGLSYNEQFF. The DNA of the CDR3 is TGCGCCAGCAGCCCCCAGGGGTTAGGCCTCTCCTACAATGAGCAGTTCTTC.

In its sample, this clone was seen many times. Other DNA sequences in this sample translate to the same CDR3. The V and J genes are TRBV7-9 and TRBJ1-5; D is ambiguous. Per germline, CDR1 SEHNR and CDR2 FQNEAQ (reference sequence). The CDR3 spans 13 residues. Trimming pared 1 base from V and 5 bases from J, leaving 6 bases between. DNA of the CDR3: TGTGCCAGCAGCTTAGGGGGAGATCAGCCCCAGCATTTT. Amino acid sequence: CASSLGGDQPQHF.

This chain links TRBV27 with TRBJ2-4; D is possibly TRBD2 (6 bases). The germline V gene encodes CDR1 MNHEY and CDR2 SMNVEV (reference sequence). The CDR3 sequence is 14 residues long. The V gene lost 5 bases and the J gene lost 6 bases, with 14 bases spanning the gap. DNA of the CDR3: TGTGCCAGCAGTCGGGACTTCGCATCAAACATTCAGTACTTC. Its protein is CASSRDFASNIQYF.

V gene TRBV5-1 combines with J gene TRBJ1-3; no firm D call. This CDR3 region has 14 residues. Trimming left V 4 bases short and J 4 bases short, with 12 bases between. Germline V gene sequence: CDR1 SGHRS, CDR2 YFSETQ. CDR3 in DNA: TGCGCCAGCAGCGTGACTGCGTTGGGAAACACCATATATTTT. Protein product: CASSVTALGNTIYF.

CDR3 DNA: TGTGCCAGCAGATGGACAGGGATCGGGGAGCTGTTTTTT. Protein sequence: CASRWTGIGELFF. This chain connects TRBV28 to TRBJ2-2; 8 positions match TRBD1. This CDR3 comprises 13 residues. V trimming: 6 bases; J trimming: 7 bases; junction bases outside the gene matches: 4. The germline V gene has CDR1 MDHEN and CDR2 SYDVKM. The variable domain in full, completed from reference TRBV28 and TRBJ2-2, reads DVKVTQSSRYLVKRTGEKVFLECVQDMDHENMFWYRQDPGLGLRLIYFSYDVKMKEKGDIPEGYSVSREKKERFSLILESASTNQTSMYLCASRWTGIGELFFGEGSRLTVL.

About this clone itself: A much larger clone lies one base from this, so it may be a read error. The rearrangement links TRBV5-1 to TRBJ2-7; 7 bases match TRBD2. The J segment lost 7 bases and the V segment lost 4 bases, leaving 11 bases of the junction unmatched. The CDR3 length is 14 residues. CDR1 SGHRS and CDR2 YFSETQ come from the germline V gene. The CDR3 here is CASSDGRGLLEQYF. CDR3 in DNA: TGCGCCAGCAGCGACGGACGGGGACTACTAGAGCAGTACTTC.

J is TRBJ2-3 and V is TRBV29-1; 8 bases are a match to TRBD2. Germline V CDR1 and CDR2: SQVTM, ANQGSEA. Unmatched junction bases numbered 9, after V lost 6 bases and J lost 7 bases. The CDR3 contains 13 residues. The CDR3 reads CSVGRAGEYTQYF. The CDR3 DNA follows: TGCAGCGTGGGGCGAGCGGGGGAATATACGCAGTATTTT.

This clone was found many times. The chain recombines TRBV10-3 with TRBJ1-1, with 8 bases aligning to TRBD1. This CDR3 has 20 residues. V shed 1 base and J 3 bases; nucleotides not matched to a gene: 19. CDR1 is ENHRY, CDR2 SYGVKD, per germline. CDR3 sequence reads: CAISEYPVGQGGAVDTEAFF. The CDR3 DNA reads as TGTGCCATCAGTGAGTACCCCGTCGGACAGGGCGGGGCCGTAGACACTGAAGCTTTCTTT.

The chain employs TRBV15 and TRBJ2-5, with D maybe TRBD1 (5 bases). Trimming pared 0 bases from V and 7 bases from J, leaving 9 bases between. The CDR3 is made up of 13 amino acids. Germline assignment: CDR1 LNHNV and CDR2 YYDKDF (reference sequence). CDR3 sequence: CATSRDRTGTQYF. The CDR3, as DNA: TGTGCCACCAGCAGAGACCGAACAGGGACCCAGTACTTC.

This clone was counted between two and nine times. At the DNA level, this CDR3 is encoded by other sequences in the same sample as well. The V call is TRBV28, the J call TRBJ1-1, with D perhaps matching TRBD1 (5 bases). The CDR3 is 14 residues long. Germline V gene sequence: CDR1 MDHEN, CDR2 SYDVKM. V was clipped by 4 bases and J by 4 bases, with 13 bases between them. CDR3: CASSSLGEGTEAFF. The CDR3 bases are TGTGCCAGCAGTTCTTTAGGGGAGGGCACTGAAGCTTTCTTT.

This clone showed up just a few times. The chain uses TRBV4-1 and TRBJ2-4; 10 bases match TRBD1. Germline lookup yields CDR1 MGHRA and CDR2 YSYEKL. Germline trimming cut 1 base from V and 0 bases from J; bases unmatched to any gene: 9. This CDR3 is 19 amino acids long. CDR3 nucleotides: TGCGCCAGCAGCCAAGTCGGACAGGGGGGCCTTTTAGCCAAAAACATTCAGTACTTC. It translates to CASSQVGQGGLLAKNIQYF.

The chain links TRBV6-1 to TRBJ1-5; 7 bases align to TRBD1. The germline gives CDR1 MNHNS, CDR2 SASEGT. V shed 6 bases and J 7 bases; nucleotides not matched to a gene: 9. The CDR3 length is 14 residues. The CDR3 loop reads CASSPGQERQPQHF. The CDR3 DNA sequence: TGTGCCAGCAGCCCTGGACAGGAAAGGCAGCCCCAGCATTTT.

In the case of this clone: A far larger clone is only one base removed, so a read error is likely. V and J are TRBV9 and TRBJ2-2; no clear D. This CDR3 has 13 amino acids. From germline, CDR1 is SGDLS and CDR2 YYNGEE. The CDR3 coding sequence is TGTGCCAACAGCGAATTGAACACCGGGGAGCTGTTTTTT. Its translation: CANSELNTGELFF.

The chain employs TRBV7-9 and TRBJ2-2, with D possibly matching TRBD1 (5 bases). The CDR3 spans 16 residues. Between the trimmed V and J ends, which lost 0 bases and 5 bases, there was a span of 13 bases. CDR1 SEHNR and CDR2 FQNEAQ come from the germline V gene (reference sequence). The CDR3 loop reads CASSLATAGWTGELFF. The CDR3 bases are TGTGCCAGCAGCTTAGCGACCGCAGGGTGGACCGGGGAGCTGTTTTTT. Filled out from reference TRBV7-9 and TRBJ2-2, the complete variable domain reads DTGVSQNPRHKITKRGQNVTFRCDPISEHNRLYWYRQTLGQGPEFLTYFQNEAQLEKSRLLSDRFSAERPKGSFSTLEIQRTEQGDSAMYLCASSLATAGWTGELFFGEGSRLTVL.

J is TRBJ2-7 and V is TRBV18; tentative D call: TRBD1 (5 bases). The CDR3 loop spans 14 amino acids. V was cut by 1 base and J by 2 bases, with 9 bases left in between. Looked up from germline, CDR1 is KGHSH and CDR2 is LQKENI. In nucleotides, the CDR3 is TGTGCCAGCTCACCACGGGGCCGGACCTACGAGCAGTACTTC. Protein product: CASSPRGRTYEQYF.

This clone is a singleton in its sample. A far larger clone lies a single base away; this is likely a read error. The same CDR3 can be traced to other DNA sequences in this sample. The chain recombines TRBV7-9 with TRBJ1-1, with no clear D. CDR3 length: 13 residues. Looked up from germline, CDR1 is SEHNR and CDR2 is FQNEAQ (reference sequence). CDR3 coding DNA: TGTGCCAGCAGTTTAGACATGAACACTGAAGCTTTCTTT. As protein: CASSLDMNTEAFF.